These T cell receptor beta chains were read from a single sample in a study of T cell responses to AZD1222 COVID-19 vaccine. Method: immunoSEQ multiplex PCR; TCRdb's copy keeps in-frame clones and lacks some. The sample has roughly 100,000 clones; 85% to 90% are singletons. This material consisted of peripheral blood, taken 28 days after the second AZD1222 dose. The receptors were gathered from an adult who received the AZD1222 COVID-19 vaccine. CDR3s include the opening cysteine and the closing phenylalanine or tryptophan. Fields, in order: V gene, D gene, clone size, J gene, CDR3 protein, CDR3 DNA. The D gene is left open where the match is weak. Not every row has a clone size; where given, it reads once, few, many or a size class.

v_gene: TRBV6-6; d_gene: TRBD2; abundance: once; j_gene: TRBJ2-5; CDR3aa: CASRRSTSGSERETQYF; CDR3nt: TGTGCCAGCAGACGATCGACTAGCGGGAGTGAGAGAGAGACCCAGTACTTC
v_gene: TRBV7-8; d_gene: TRBD2; abundance: -; j_gene: TRBJ2-1; CDR3aa: CASSQGLAGDIYNEQFF; CDR3nt: TGTGCCAGCAGCCAGGGACTAGCGGGAGACATTTACAATGAGCAGTTCTTC
v_gene: TRBV29-1; d_gene: TRBD1; abundance: -; j_gene: TRBJ1-2; CDR3aa: CSVMQGADYGYTF; CDR3nt: TGCAGCGTTATGCAGGGGGCGGACTATGGCTACACCTTC
v_gene: TRBV19; d_gene: TRBD1; abundance: -; j_gene: TRBJ2-4; CDR3aa: CASSLAPQDRDGNIQYF; CDR3nt: TGTGCCAGTAGTTTAGCCCCACAGGACAGGGATGGAAACATTCAGTACTTC
v_gene: TRBV7-3; d_gene: -; abundance: few; j_gene: TRBJ2-3; CDR3aa: CASSPALGGGADTQYF; CDR3nt: TGTGCCAGCAGCCCAGCCCTAGGGGGGGGCGCAGATACGCAGTATTTT
v_gene: TRBV18; d_gene: TRBD2; abundance: -; j_gene: TRBJ2-7; CDR3aa: CASSPRTSGRVSGEQYF; CDR3nt: TGTGCCAGCTCACCAAGAACTAGCGGGAGGGTTTCAGGCGAGCAGTACTTC
v_gene: TRBV12-5; d_gene: -; abundance: once; j_gene: TRBJ1-1; CDR3aa: CASGLRGADTEAFF; CDR3nt: TGTGCTAGTGGTTTGAGGGGGGCAGACACTGAAGCTTTCTTT
v_gene: TRBV27; d_gene: -; abundance: -; j_gene: TRBJ2-7; CDR3aa: CASRMSWQSNPSYEQYF; CDR3nt: TGTGCCAGCAGAATGTCGTGGCAGAGCAACCCTTCCTACGAGCAGTACTTC
v_gene: TRBV5-1; d_gene: -; abundance: few; j_gene: TRBJ1-5; CDR3aa: CASSLLGHSNQPQHF; CDR3nt: TGCGCCAGCAGCTTGTTGGGACATAGCAATCAGCCCCAGCATTTT
v_gene: TRBV6-5; d_gene: -; abundance: -; j_gene: TRBJ2-1; CDR3aa: CASSTLSGEQFF; CDR3nt: TGTGCCAGCAGTACCCTATCAGGGGAGCAGTTCTTC
v_gene: TRBV5-1; d_gene: TRBD1; abundance: -; j_gene: TRBJ1-1; CDR3aa: CASSWGTGGVFEAFF; CDR3nt: TGCGCCAGCAGCTGGGGGACAGGGGGCGTTTTTGAAGCTTTCTTT
v_gene: TRBV5-4; d_gene: -; abundance: -; j_gene: TRBJ1-4; CDR3aa: CASSLEGRNEKLFF; CDR3nt: TGTGCCAGCAGCTTGGAGGGAAGGAATGAAAAACTGTTTTTT
v_gene: TRBV19; d_gene: TRBD1; abundance: -; j_gene: TRBJ1-1; CDR3aa: CASSPLRSTGPRNTEAFF; CDR3nt: TGTGCCAGTAGTCCACTACGATCGACAGGGCCCAGGAACACTGAAGCTTTCTTT
v_gene: TRBV5-4; d_gene: -; abundance: few; j_gene: TRBJ2-2; CDR3aa: CASSLVSDTGELFF; CDR3nt: TGTGCCAGCAGCTTGGTTTCGGACACCGGGGAGCTGTTTTTT
v_gene: TRBV5-5; d_gene: -; abundance: -; j_gene: TRBJ2-1; CDR3aa: CASSPSREQFF; CDR3nt: TGTGCCAGCAGCCCTAGCCGGGAGCAGTTCTTC
v_gene: TRBV5-1; d_gene: TRBD1; abundance: few; j_gene: TRBJ1-1; CDR3aa: CASSLGIRDRWGTEAFF; CDR3nt: TGCGCCAGCAGCTTGGGGATTCGGGACAGGTGGGGGACTGAAGCTTTCTTT
v_gene: TRBV25-1; d_gene: -; abundance: -; j_gene: TRBJ2-7; CDR3aa: CASSVGTSSYEQYF; CDR3nt: TGTGCCAGCAGTGTCGGGACAAGCTCCTACGAGCAGTACTTC
v_gene: TRBV28; d_gene: -; abundance: -; j_gene: TRBJ2-7; CDR3aa: CASSYPGTLVQYF; CDR3nt: TGTGCCAGCAGCTATCCCGGGACCCTGGTCCAGTACTTC
v_gene: TRBV10-1; d_gene: -; abundance: -; j_gene: TRBJ2-7; CDR3aa: CASSDGQRDEQYF; CDR3nt: TGCGCCAGCAGTGACGGACAGAGGGACGAGCAGTACTTC
v_gene: TRBV14; d_gene: -; abundance: -; j_gene: TRBJ2-3; CDR3aa: CASSQSVNTQYF; CDR3nt: TGTGCCAGCAGCCAGTCTGTAAATACGCAGTATTTT
v_gene: TRBV11-1; d_gene: -; abundance: -; j_gene: TRBJ1-2; CDR3aa: CASSAGTDYGYTF; CDR3nt: TGTGCCAGCAGCGCAGGGACCGACTATGGCTACACCTTC
v_gene: TRBV11-2; d_gene: TRBD1; abundance: -; j_gene: TRBJ2-1; CDR3aa: CASSRPGTGGLEQFF; CDR3nt: TGTGCCAGCAGCCGTCCCGGGACAGGGGGCCTTGAGCAGTTCTTC
v_gene: TRBV6-1; d_gene: -; abundance: once; j_gene: TRBJ1-2; CDR3aa: CASSEAGDYGYTF; CDR3nt: TGTGCCAGCAGTGAAGCTGGGGATTATGGCTACACCTTC
v_gene: TRBV29-1; d_gene: -; abundance: -; j_gene: TRBJ2-7; CDR3aa: CSVTSPIGAALTYEQYF; CDR3nt: TGCAGCGTTACCTCCCCTATCGGGGCAGCCCTAACCTACGAGCAGTACTTC
v_gene: TRBV28; d_gene: -; abundance: -; j_gene: TRBJ2-7; CDR3aa: CASSPRGGPNEQYF; CDR3nt: TGTGCCAGCAGCCCTAGGGGGGGCCCAAACGAGCAGTACTTC
v_gene: TRBV3-1/TRBV3-2; d_gene: -; abundance: -; j_gene: TRBJ1-2; CDR3aa: CASSQGHGAGYGYTF; CDR3nt: TGTGCCAGCAGCCAAGGACATGGGGCGGGATATGGCTACACCTTC
v_gene: TRBV6-1; d_gene: -; abundance: -; j_gene: TRBJ1-1; CDR3aa: CASSEFEPEAFF; CDR3nt: TGTGCCAGCAGTGAATTTGAACCAGAAGCTTTCTTT
v_gene: TRBV6-1; d_gene: -; abundance: -; j_gene: TRBJ2-2; CDR3aa: CASSEARFMNTGELFF; CDR3nt: TGTGCCAGCAGTGAAGCGCGGTTTATGAACACCGGGGAGCTGTTTTTT
v_gene: TRBV11-3; d_gene: TRBD1; abundance: -; j_gene: TRBJ2-7; CDR3aa: CASTVRGQRMYEQYF; CDR3nt: TGTGCCAGCACCGTTAGGGGACAGCGTATGTACGAGCAGTACTTC
v_gene: TRBV29-1; d_gene: -; abundance: -; j_gene: TRBJ1-2; CDR3aa: CSVEDTLNYGYTF; CDR3nt: TGCAGCGTTGAAGACACACTTAACTATGGCTACACCTTC
v_gene: TRBV28; d_gene: TRBD1; abundance: -; j_gene: TRBJ1-2; CDR3aa: CASRRDRVQGYTF; CDR3nt: TGTGCCAGCAGACGAGACAGGGTTCAGGGCTACACCTTC
v_gene: TRBV28; d_gene: TRBD1; abundance: -; j_gene: TRBJ2-2; CDR3aa: CASSRTGGGMNGELFF; CDR3nt: TGTGCCAGCAGCCGAACAGGGGGCGGGATGAACGGGGAGCTGTTTTTT
v_gene: TRBV20-1; d_gene: -; abundance: -; j_gene: TRBJ2-3; CDR3aa: CSASYGTDTQYF; CDR3nt: TGCAGTGCTAGTTACGGCACAGATACGCAGTATTTT
v_gene: TRBV5-1; d_gene: TRBD2; abundance: -; j_gene: TRBJ2-7; CDR3aa: CASSLDLAGLYEQYF; CDR3nt: TGCGCCAGCAGCTTGGATCTAGCGGGACTCTACGAGCAGTACTTC
v_gene: TRBV5-1; d_gene: -; abundance: -; j_gene: TRBJ1-3; CDR3aa: CASSLVGGQYGNTIYF; CDR3nt: TGCGCCAGCAGCTTGGTCGGGGGGCAGTATGGAAACACCATATATTTT
v_gene: TRBV5-4; d_gene: -; abundance: many; j_gene: TRBJ2-7; CDR3aa: CASSLPRELYEQYF; CDR3nt: TGTGCCAGCAGCTTACCCCGTGAGCTCTACGAGCAGTACTTC
v_gene: TRBV12-3/TRBV12-4; d_gene: -; abundance: -; j_gene: TRBJ2-7; CDR3aa: CASSLGSHYEQYF; CDR3nt: TGTGCCAGCAGTTTGGGCAGCCACTACGAGCAGTACTTC
v_gene: TRBV12-3/TRBV12-4; d_gene: -; abundance: -; j_gene: TRBJ1-4; CDR3aa: CASSLVLEKLFF; CDR3nt: TGTGCCAGCAGTTTGGTTCTAGAAAAACTGTTTTTT
v_gene: TRBV7-9; d_gene: TRBD2; abundance: -; j_gene: TRBJ2-1; CDR3aa: CASSPGTSKSPRNEQFF; CDR3nt: TGTGCCAGCAGCCCCGGGACTAGCAAAAGCCCGCGGAATGAGCAGTTCTTC
v_gene: TRBV27; d_gene: -; abundance: -; j_gene: TRBJ1-2; CDR3aa: CASRLLSGYGYTF; CDR3nt: TGTGCCAGCAGATTACTGAGTGGCTATGGCTACACCTTC
v_gene: TRBV6-2/TRBV6-3; d_gene: TRBD1; abundance: once; j_gene: TRBJ1-5; CDR3aa: CASSYSRLRDSNSNQPQHF; CDR3nt: TGTGCCAGCAGTTACTCAAGACTCAGGGACAGTAATAGCAATCAGCCCCAGCATTTT
v_gene: TRBV19; d_gene: -; abundance: -; j_gene: TRBJ2-7; CDR3aa: CASSMGAQGEQYF; CDR3nt: TGTGCCAGTAGTATGGGGGCGCAAGGGGAGCAGTACTTC
v_gene: TRBV7-8; d_gene: -; abundance: -; j_gene: TRBJ2-7; CDR3aa: CASSSGGTGSISYEQYF; CDR3nt: TGTGCCAGCAGCTCCGGGGGGACAGGATCAATCTCCTACGAGCAGTACTTC
v_gene: TRBV10-3; d_gene: -; abundance: few; j_gene: TRBJ2-2; CDR3aa: CAISESAATNTGELFF; CDR3nt: TGTGCCATCAGTGAGTCTGCAGCCACGAACACCGGGGAGCTGTTTTTT
v_gene: TRBV9; d_gene: -; abundance: -; j_gene: TRBJ2-2; CDR3aa: CASSEGGQTTGELFF; CDR3nt: TGTGCCAGCAGCGAGGGAGGACAGACCACCGGGGAGCTGTTTTTT
v_gene: TRBV7-6; d_gene: TRBD2; abundance: -; j_gene: TRBJ2-1; CDR3aa: CASSLGGAGAYNEQFF; CDR3nt: TGTGCCAGCAGCTTAGGGGGAGCGGGAGCCTACAATGAGCAGTTCTTC
v_gene: TRBV27; d_gene: -; abundance: -; j_gene: TRBJ1-2; CDR3aa: CASSLTGYYGYTF; CDR3nt: TGTGCCAGCAGTTTAACAGGTTACTATGGCTACACCTTC
v_gene: TRBV14; d_gene: TRBD2; abundance: -; j_gene: TRBJ2-1; CDR3aa: CASSRGLDYYNEQFF; CDR3nt: TGTGCCAGCAGTCGGGGACTAGATTACTACAATGAGCAGTTCTTC
v_gene: TRBV19; d_gene: -; abundance: -; j_gene: TRBJ1-2; CDR3aa: CASSISVETDGYTF; CDR3nt: TGTGCCAGTAGTATCTCGGTGGAAACTGACGGCTACACCTTC
v_gene: TRBV27; d_gene: -; abundance: once; j_gene: TRBJ2-7; CDR3aa: CASSLAPTGSYEQYF; CDR3nt: TGTGCCAGCAGTCTAGCCCCGACTGGGTCCTACGAGCAGTACTTC
v_gene: TRBV19; d_gene: TRBD2; abundance: -; j_gene: TRBJ2-2; CDR3aa: CASISGNGNTGELFF; CDR3nt: TGTGCCAGCATTAGCGGGAACGGAAACACCGGGGAGCTGTTTTTT
v_gene: TRBV18; d_gene: TRBD1; abundance: -; j_gene: TRBJ1-1; CDR3aa: CASSPGGQGVYWKGKAFF; CDR3nt: TGTGCCAGCTCACCTGGGGGACAGGGAGTTTATTGGAAAGGAAAAGCTTTCTTT
v_gene: TRBV6-5; d_gene: -; abundance: -; j_gene: TRBJ2-2; CDR3aa: CASSYLGLANTGELFF; CDR3nt: TGTGCCAGCAGTTACTTGGGACTGGCTAACACCGGGGAGCTGTTTTTT
v_gene: TRBV12-1; d_gene: -; abundance: -; j_gene: TRBJ1-1; CDR3aa: CASSIRGGMNTEAFF; CDR3nt: TGTGCCAGCAGCATCCGAGGGGGGATGAACACTGAAGCTTTCTTT